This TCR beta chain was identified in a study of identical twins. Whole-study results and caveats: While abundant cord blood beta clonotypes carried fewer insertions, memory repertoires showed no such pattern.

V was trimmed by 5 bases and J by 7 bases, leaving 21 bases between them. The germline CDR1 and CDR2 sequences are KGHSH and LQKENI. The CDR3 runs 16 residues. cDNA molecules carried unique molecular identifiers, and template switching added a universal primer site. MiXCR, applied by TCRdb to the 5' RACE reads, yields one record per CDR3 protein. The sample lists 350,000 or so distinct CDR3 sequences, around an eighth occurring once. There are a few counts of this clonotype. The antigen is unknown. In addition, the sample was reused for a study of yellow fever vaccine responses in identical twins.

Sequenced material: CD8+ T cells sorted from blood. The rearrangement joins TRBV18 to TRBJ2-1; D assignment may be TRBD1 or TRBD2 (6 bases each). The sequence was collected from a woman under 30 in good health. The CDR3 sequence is CASSATEGGMGNEQFF. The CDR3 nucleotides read TGTGCCAGCTCAGCCACCGAGGGGGGTATGGGGAATGAGCAGTTCTTC.